The sequence of this TCR beta chain was determined in a study of cytomegalovirus exposure and HLA in healthy donors. General study findings and limits: For cytomegalovirus status, the classifier reportedly gave diagnoses with high specificity and sensitivity.

The donors were in the roughly 130-subject validation cohort, distinct from the roughly 600-subject first cohort. Worth noting for this clone: What it recognizes is unknown.

This table comes from immunoSEQ multiplex PCR, and its TCRdb copy is limited to in-frame clones, with some not included. The data hold more than 70,000 clones, with 95% to 97% observed a single time. Material for sequencing was PBMCs. This clonotype was sampled from a man aged 18-30 years in good health and CMV-seropositive.

The CDR3 DNA is TGTGCCAGCAGCTCGACTAGCGGATTAACCTACGAGCAGTACTTC. It is translated as CASSSTSGLTYEQYF. The chain joins TRBV7-9 to TRBJ2-7; TRBD2 matches at 9 bases. Trimming removed 4 bases from V and 2 bases from J; junction bases left unmatched: 6. This CDR3 is 15 amino acids long. Germline V gives CDR1 SEHNR, CDR2 FQNEAQ (reference sequence).